This is a list of T cell receptor beta chains from one sample in a study of T cells in Graves' hyperthyroidism and ophthalmopathy. MiXCR was run by TCRdb on the multiplex PCR reads, yielding one entry per CDR3 protein. The data show about 710,000 distinct CDR3 sequences, with over 15% seen just once and around 8.1% held by the top ten. The source material was blood. These receptor sequences come from a young man with Graves' hyperthyroidism. The CDR3 runs from the conserved cysteine through the conserved F or W. A D gene is named only where the DNA matches it firmly. Some rows mark clone size as missing; the rest say once, few, many or name a class of expanded clone.

v_call: TRBV15
clone_size: few
j_call: TRBJ1-2
d_call: -
cdr3_length: 17
cdr3_nt: TGTGCCACCAGCAGAGATTGGGTGGGAGGACAAGACTATGGCTACACCTTC
cdr3_aa: CATSRDWVGGQDYGYTF

v_call: TRBV10-3
clone_size: -
j_call: TRBJ2-7
d_call: -
cdr3_length: 14
cdr3_nt: TGTGCCATCAGTGAGTCTCTCAACTTGAACGAGCAGTACTTC
cdr3_aa: CAISESLNLNEQYF

v_call: TRBV19
clone_size: few
j_call: TRBJ1-4
d_call: -
cdr3_length: 14
cdr3_nt: TGTGCCAGTAGTATAGTACAGGGAGACGAAAAACTGTTTTTT
cdr3_aa: CASSIVQGDEKLFF

v_call: TRBV6-1
clone_size: -
j_call: TRBJ2-1
d_call: TRBD2
cdr3_length: 16
cdr3_nt: TGTGCCAGCAGAGCGCCGGGACTAGGGGCTTACAATGAGCAGTTCTTC
cdr3_aa: CASRAPGLGAYNEQFF

v_call: TRBV27
clone_size: many
j_call: TRBJ1-4
d_call: -
cdr3_length: 15
cdr3_nt: TGTGCCAGCAGTTTATCGGTCCAGCTCGGGGGAAAACTGTTTTTT
cdr3_aa: CASSLSVQLGGKLFF

v_call: TRBV2
clone_size: many
j_call: TRBJ2-7
d_call: TRBD2
cdr3_length: 14
cdr3_nt: TGTGCCAGCAAGGGACTAGCGGGAGAGAGGGAGCAGTACTTC
cdr3_aa: CASKGLAGEREQYF

v_call: TRBV5-1
clone_size: few
j_call: TRBJ2-1
d_call: TRBD2
cdr3_length: 17
cdr3_nt: TGCGCCAGCAGTAGGCTAGCGGGAGCAGGCTCCTACAATGAGCAGTTCTTC
cdr3_aa: CASSRLAGAGSYNEQFF

v_call: TRBV20-1
clone_size: -
j_call: TRBJ2-2
d_call: -
cdr3_length: 14
cdr3_nt: TGCAGTGCTGGCGGGACGCTCGGTACCGGGGAGCTGTTTTTT
cdr3_aa: CSAGGTLGTGELFF

v_call: TRBV12-3/TRBV12-4
clone_size: many
j_call: TRBJ2-7
d_call: -
cdr3_length: 13
cdr3_nt: TGTGCCAGCAGCAAGGCGCGAGGGGCCGAGCAGTACTTC
cdr3_aa: CASSKARGAEQYF

v_call: TRBV29-1
clone_size: many
j_call: TRBJ2-1
d_call: -
cdr3_length: 15
cdr3_nt: TGCAGCGTCCCTTGGGGCCTGCGCTCCTACAATGAGCAGTTCTTC
cdr3_aa: CSVPWGLRSYNEQFF

v_call: TRBV6-2/TRBV6-3
clone_size: once
j_call: TRBJ1-3
d_call: -
cdr3_length: 14
cdr3_nt: TGTGCCAGCAGTTATTCGGGCGATGGAAACACCATATATTTT
cdr3_aa: CASSYSGDGNTIYF

v_call: TRBV28
clone_size: many
j_call: TRBJ2-4
d_call: -
cdr3_length: 17
cdr3_nt: TGTGCCACCAACCAACGTTCGGGGAGAATAGCCAAAAACATTCAGTACTTC
cdr3_aa: CATNQRSGRIAKNIQYF

v_call: TRBV12-3/TRBV12-4
clone_size: many
j_call: TRBJ2-5
d_call: TRBD1
cdr3_length: 14
cdr3_nt: TGTGCCAGCAGGCTAGGACAGGCGAAAGAGACCCAGTACTTC
cdr3_aa: CASRLGQAKETQYF

v_call: TRBV6-1
clone_size: -
j_call: TRBJ2-2
d_call: -
cdr3_length: 15
cdr3_nt: TGTGCCAGCAGGGATAGTCGGGGGGCTGTCGGGGAGCTGTTTTTT
cdr3_aa: CASRDSRGAVGELFF

v_call: TRBV18
clone_size: few
j_call: TRBJ2-7
d_call: TRBD1
cdr3_length: 16
cdr3_nt: TGTGCCAGCTCACCCAACCCTCCGGGACAGACCTACGAGCAGTACTTC
cdr3_aa: CASSPNPPGQTYEQYF

v_call: TRBV7-9
clone_size: many
j_call: TRBJ2-7
d_call: TRBD2
cdr3_length: 15
cdr3_nt: TGTGCCAGCAGCGGACTAGCGGGAGGGCCGAACGAGCAGTACTTC
cdr3_aa: CASSGLAGGPNEQYF

v_call: TRBV10-2
clone_size: many
j_call: TRBJ2-7
d_call: TRBD2
cdr3_length: 19
cdr3_nt: TGCGCCAGCAGTGATGCCGGGACTAGCGGTACTTATCGGCGCAACGAGCAGTACTTC
cdr3_aa: CASSDAGTSGTYRRNEQYF

v_call: TRBV12-3/TRBV12-4
clone_size: many
j_call: TRBJ2-3
d_call: TRBD1
cdr3_length: 14
cdr3_nt: TGTGCCAGTAGTGCGGCAGGGGGCTTAGATACGCAGTATTTT
cdr3_aa: CASSAAGGLDTQYF

v_call: TRBV20-1
clone_size: -
j_call: TRBJ2-5
d_call: TRBD1
cdr3_length: 15
cdr3_nt: TGCAGTGCTTCCAGGACAGGGGGCAATCAAGAGACCCAGTACTTC
cdr3_aa: CSASRTGGNQETQYF

v_call: TRBV6-1
clone_size: many
j_call: TRBJ2-3
d_call: -
cdr3_length: 13
cdr3_nt: TGTGCCAGCAGTCTGGGGGCGGCAGATACGCAGTATTTT
cdr3_aa: CASSLGAADTQYF

v_call: TRBV12-3/TRBV12-4
clone_size: few
j_call: TRBJ1-5
d_call: -
cdr3_length: 14
cdr3_nt: TGTGCCAGCAGCCGAAGGCGCCTCAATCAGCCCCAGCATTTT
cdr3_aa: CASSRRRLNQPQHF

v_call: TRBV7-2
clone_size: many
j_call: TRBJ2-3
d_call: TRBD2
cdr3_length: 18
cdr3_nt: TGTGCCAGCAGCTTAGGGAGGAGTAGCGGGTTTAGCACAGATACGCAGTATTTT
cdr3_aa: CASSLGRSSGFSTDTQYF

v_call: TRBV6-1
clone_size: many
j_call: TRBJ2-1
d_call: -
cdr3_length: 16
cdr3_nt: TGTGCCAGCAGCCGCGACTCCGGTAGAGCCTACAATGAGCAGTTCTTC
cdr3_aa: CASSRDSGRAYNEQFF

v_call: TRBV5-8
clone_size: few
j_call: TRBJ2-3
d_call: -
cdr3_length: 15
cdr3_nt: TGTGCCAGCAGCTTTAAAGGACTGGGCACAGATACGCAGTATTTT
cdr3_aa: CASSFKGLGTDTQYF

v_call: TRBV30
clone_size: many
j_call: TRBJ1-4
d_call: -
cdr3_length: 13
cdr3_nt: TGTGCCTGGAGTCCCGAGACGGTCGAAAAACTGTTTTTT
cdr3_aa: CAWSPETVEKLFF

v_call: TRBV15
clone_size: -
j_call: TRBJ1-5
d_call: -
cdr3_length: 15
cdr3_nt: TGTGCCACCAGCAGAGACAGGGACGTGGGGCAGCCCCAGCATTTT
cdr3_aa: CATSRDRDVGQPQHF

v_call: TRBV19
clone_size: -
j_call: TRBJ1-2
d_call: -
cdr3_length: 15
cdr3_nt: TGTGCCAGTAGTATAGTAGGCGCTACCAACTATGGCTACACCTTC
cdr3_aa: CASSIVGATNYGYTF

v_call: TRBV18
clone_size: many
j_call: TRBJ1-1
d_call: -
cdr3_length: 13
cdr3_nt: TGTGCCAGCTCCCCGCGGCAGGCCGATGAAGCTTTCTTT
cdr3_aa: CASSPRQADEAFF

v_call: TRBV2
clone_size: few
j_call: TRBJ2-5
d_call: TRBD2
cdr3_length: 16
cdr3_nt: TGTGCCAGCATAGGTAGCGGGAGGGCCTCGGTAGAGACCCAGTACTTC
cdr3_aa: CASIGSGRASVETQYF

v_call: TRBV7-2
clone_size: many
j_call: TRBJ2-7
d_call: -
cdr3_length: 13
cdr3_nt: TGTGCCAGCAGCTTTCTAGGGGTAGGCGAGCAGTACTTC
cdr3_aa: CASSFLGVGEQYF

v_call: TRBV28
clone_size: many
j_call: TRBJ2-7
d_call: -
cdr3_length: 13
cdr3_nt: TGTGCCAGCAGTCTGCGGGACAGCTACGAGCAGTACTTC
cdr3_aa: CASSLRDSYEQYF

v_call: TRBV7-9
clone_size: -
j_call: TRBJ2-1
d_call: TRBD2
cdr3_length: 16
cdr3_nt: TGTGCCAGCAGTCGGCGGGGACTAGCGGGAGTGGTGGAGCAGTTCTTC
cdr3_aa: CASSRRGLAGVVEQFF

v_call: TRBV3-1
clone_size: few
j_call: TRBJ2-7
d_call: -
cdr3_length: 13
cdr3_nt: TGTGCCAGCAGCTCACAGGGTAACTACGAGCAGTACTTC
cdr3_aa: CASSSQGNYEQYF

v_call: TRBV7-8
clone_size: many
j_call: TRBJ2-1
d_call: TRBD2
cdr3_length: 16
cdr3_nt: TGTGCCAGCAGCTCCTCTAGCGGGAGGGCTTACAATGAGCAGTTCTTC
cdr3_aa: CASSSSSGRAYNEQFF

v_call: TRBV24-1
clone_size: -
j_call: TRBJ1-5
d_call: -
cdr3_length: 17
cdr3_nt: TGTGCCACCAGTGAGGCGGGAAAGGGGTTTAGCAATCAGCCCCAGCATTTT
cdr3_aa: CATSEAGKGFSNQPQHF

v_call: TRBV30
clone_size: many
j_call: TRBJ2-2
d_call: -
cdr3_length: 12
cdr3_nt: TGTGCCTGGGACCTAGCCCCCGGGGAGCTGTTTTTT
cdr3_aa: CAWDLAPGELFF

v_call: TRBV30
clone_size: many
j_call: TRBJ1-1
d_call: -
cdr3_length: 9
cdr3_nt: TGTGCTCAGGGTCCGCCGGCTTTCTTT
cdr3_aa: CAQGPPAFF